This TCR beta chain is from a study of cytomegalovirus exposure and HLA in healthy donors. After removal of 5 bases from V and 6 bases from J, the junction contained 9 bases not matched to a gene. The CDR3 is 14 amino acids. Looked up from germline, CDR1 is LNHDA and CDR2 is SQIVND (reference sequence). This PCR relied on a set of 60 Vbeta primers and 13 Jbeta primers. Sequencing was performed with immunoSEQ multiplex PCR; in TCRdb, only in-frame clones are kept and a portion is missing. In the table there are roughly 110,000 clones, approximately 70% of which are singletons. Sequenced input: PBMCs. The rearrangement uses TRBV19 and TRBJ1-2; the match to TRBD1 covers 7 bases. This TCR came from a man aged 30-40 years in good health and CMV-seropositive. Here the CDR3 reads CASSPDRALNGYTF. DNA for the CDR3: TGTGCCAGTAGTCCTGACAGGGCTTTGAATGGCTACACCTTC.